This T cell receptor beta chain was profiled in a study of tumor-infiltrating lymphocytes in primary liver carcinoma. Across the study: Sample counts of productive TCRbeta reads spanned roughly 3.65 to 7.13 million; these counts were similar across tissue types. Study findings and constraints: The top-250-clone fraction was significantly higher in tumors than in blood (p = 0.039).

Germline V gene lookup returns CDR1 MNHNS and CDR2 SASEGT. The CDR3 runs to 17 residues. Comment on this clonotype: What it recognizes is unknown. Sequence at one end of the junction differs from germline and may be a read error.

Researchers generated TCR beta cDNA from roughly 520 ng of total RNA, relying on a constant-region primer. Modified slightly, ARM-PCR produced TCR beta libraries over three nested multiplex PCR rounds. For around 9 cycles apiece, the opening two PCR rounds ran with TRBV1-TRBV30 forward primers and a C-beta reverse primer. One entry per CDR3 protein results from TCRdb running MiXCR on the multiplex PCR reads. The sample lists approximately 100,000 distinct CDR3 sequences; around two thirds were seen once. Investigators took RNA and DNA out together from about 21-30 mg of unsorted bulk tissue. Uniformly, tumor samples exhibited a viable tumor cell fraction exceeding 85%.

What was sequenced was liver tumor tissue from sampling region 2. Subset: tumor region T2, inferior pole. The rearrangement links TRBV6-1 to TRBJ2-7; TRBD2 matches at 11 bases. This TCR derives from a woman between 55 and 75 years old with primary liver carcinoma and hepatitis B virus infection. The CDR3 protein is CASNERAPSGRFTEQYF. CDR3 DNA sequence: TGTGCCAGCAATGAAAGAGCTCCTAGCGGGAGGTTTACCGAGCAGTACTTC.